This T cell receptor (beta chain) derives from a study of blood T cell repertoires in COVID-19. Turning to the study itself: Whether acute or convalescent, the COVID-19 samples came from the United States, Italy and Spain.

J was trimmed by 4 bases and V by 4 bases; bases with no gene match: 10. Germline loops: CDR1 LNHDA, CDR2 SQIVND (reference sequence). The CDR3 is 16 residues long. Original handling: Estimated nucleated cell counts came from reference gene primer amplification. The protocol was immunoSEQ multiplex PCR, while the TCRdb copy is restricted to in-frame clones and leaves out a portion. That table supplies the V and J calls and clone size; D and trimming were determined from the DNA. The table includes approximately 90,000 clones, roughly 89% detected once. The TCR comes from a woman between 65 and 79 years old with acute or convalescent COVID-19. The chain combines TRBV19 with TRBJ1-5; TRBD1 aligns across 7 bases. The specimen sequenced was peripheral blood. The CDR3 sequence: CASSRSPGQLNQPQHF. The CDR3 region has the DNA TGTGCCAGTAGTAGAAGTCCGGGACAGCTGAATCAGCCCCAGCATTTT.